This T cell receptor (beta chain) emerged from a study of blood T cells in healthy people across ages. About the study: Capturing about one barcoded beta molecule per two T cells was achieved by template switching.

Samples had at least 6 million PBMCs isolated from them. Per germline, CDR1 SQVTM and CDR2 ANQGSEA. CDR3 length equals 12 residues. Trimming left V 3 bases short and J 6 bases short, with 8 bases between. For the second PCR, which ran for roughly 6 to 12 cycles, a sample-barcoded 5' primer and a J-beta primer mix were used. TCRdb itself ran the 5' RACE reads through MiXCR, one entry per CDR3 protein. The data show about 1.4 million distinct CDR3 sequences, roughly 59% seen once. This clonotype has just a few counts. The chain combines TRBV29-1 with TRBJ1-4; maybe TRBD1 (5 bases). The TCR sequence derives from a man younger than 35 in good health. Input material: blood. The CDR3 is CSVDAGDEKLFF. The CDR3 DNA sequence: TGCAGCGTTGACGCGGGGGATGAAAAACTGTTTTTT.